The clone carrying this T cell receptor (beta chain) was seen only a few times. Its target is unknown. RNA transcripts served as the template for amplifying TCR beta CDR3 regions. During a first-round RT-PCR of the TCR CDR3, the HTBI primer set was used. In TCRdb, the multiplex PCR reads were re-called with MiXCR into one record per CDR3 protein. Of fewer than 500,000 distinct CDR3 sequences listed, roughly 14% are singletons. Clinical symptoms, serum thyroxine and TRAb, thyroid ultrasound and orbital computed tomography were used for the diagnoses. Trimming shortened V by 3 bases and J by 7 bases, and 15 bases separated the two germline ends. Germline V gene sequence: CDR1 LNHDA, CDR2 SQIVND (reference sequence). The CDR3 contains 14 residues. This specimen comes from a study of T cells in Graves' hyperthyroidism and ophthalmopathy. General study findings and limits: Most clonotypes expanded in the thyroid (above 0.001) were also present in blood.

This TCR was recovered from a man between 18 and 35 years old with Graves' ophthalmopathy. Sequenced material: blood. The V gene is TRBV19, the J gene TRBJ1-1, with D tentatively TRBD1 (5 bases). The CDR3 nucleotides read TGTGCCAGTAGTATGACAGCTCCCGGCGGTGAAGCTTTCTTT. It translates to CASSMTAPGGEAFF.